Listed here are 32 T cell receptor beta chains from one sample, sequenced in a study of shared clonotypes between healthy human individuals. The assay was immunoSEQ multiplex PCR, and TCRdb's table has in-frame clones only and misses some. The repertoire consists of some 1.5 million clones, with around 97% occurring once and the leading ten covering approximately 1%. The sequenced sample was naive CD4+ T cells sorted from blood. The sample's subset: CD45RA+ positively selected. The receptors were sampled from a man under 40 in good health.

This chain links TRBV5-1 with TRBJ1-1, with D unresolved. The CDR3 contains 14 residues. Trimming took off 8 bases at V and 1 base at J, with 15 bases between the two ends. Germline-derived CDR1 and CDR2 are SGHRS and YFSETQ. Written as DNA, the CDR3 is TGCGCCAGTTCCGGTGGGCAGTGGAACACTGAAGCTTTCTTT. Protein product: CASSGGQWNTEAFF.

The chain couples TRBV7-9 to TRBJ2-5; a weak D match, TRBD1 (5 bases). V was pared by 1 base and J by 5 bases, with 8 bases between. CDR1 and CDR2 (germline): SEHNR, FQNEAQ (reference sequence). This CDR3 has 13 amino acids. In DNA form, the CDR3 reads TGTGCCAGCAGCTTAGGGACACTGGAGACCCAGTACTTC. Its translation is CASSLGTLETQYF.

This chain uses TRBV28 with TRBJ1-2, with D perhaps TRBD1 (5 bases). The germline CDR1 and CDR2 sequences are MDHEN and SYDVKM. CDR3 size: 15 residues. V lost 7 bases to trimming and J lost 8 bases, with 23 bases between them. The CDR3 is CASTERIRGVLGYTF. In DNA, the CDR3 is TGTGCCAGCACCGAGAGGATTCGAGGGGTATTAGGCTACACCTTC.

This sequence joins TRBV28 and TRBJ1-1; D is unclear. Trimming stripped 3 bases from V and 6 bases from J, with 11 bases between. There are 13 residues in the CDR3. Germline loops: CDR1 MDHEN, CDR2 SYDVKM. CDR3 region: CASSLSSFPEAFF. For the CDR3, the DNA is TGTGCCAGCAGTTTGTCCTCGTTCCCTGAAGCTTTCTTT.

This rearrangement joins TRBV29-1 to TRBJ1-1; D remains ambiguous. The germline gives CDR1 SQVTM, CDR2 ANQGSEA. V lost 2 bases to trimming and J lost 6 bases, with 19 bases between them. The length of the CDR3 is 15 residues. CDR3 loop: CSVERIVALVAEAFF. The CDR3 region has the DNA TGCAGCGTTGAAAGAATTGTGGCCCTCGTAGCTGAAGCTTTCTTT. The full variable domain, in which reference TRBV29-1 and TRBJ1-1 provide the parts outside the CDR3, is SAVISQKPSRDICQRGTSLTIQCQVDSQVTMMFWYRQQPGQSLTLIATANQGSEATYESGFVIDKFPISRPNLTFSTLTVSNMSPEDSSIYLCSVERIVALVAEAFFGQGTRLTVV.

The chain couples TRBV10-1 to TRBJ2-1; TRBD2 matches at 10 bases. Germline V gene sequence: CDR1 WNHNN, CDR2 SYGVQD (reference sequence). V was pared by 8 bases and J by 7 bases, with 11 bases of the junction left unmatched. CDR3 length: 15 residues. CDR3 residues: CASVELAGLMNEQFF. The CDR3 DNA sequence: TGCGCCAGCGTGGAACTAGCGGGATTGATGAATGAGCAGTTCTTC.

The rearrangement uses TRBV28 and TRBJ2-5; TRBD2 matches at 10 bases. CDR1 is MDHEN and CDR2 is SYDVKM in the germline V gene. The CDR3 has 15 residues. Trimming took 2 bases from V and 5 from J; bases not matched to a gene: 5. Here the CDR3 DNA reads TGTGCCAGCAGTTTAGGCAGAGCGGGGGGGGAGACCCAGTACTTC. It yields the protein CASSLGRAGGETQYF.

As to this clone: This sample includes further DNA sequences coding for the same CDR3. This rearrangement joins TRBV28 to TRBJ1-5; unclear D gene. Trimming took off 3 bases at V and 4 bases at J, with 4 bases between the two ends. CDR1 is MDHEN, CDR2 SYDVKM, per germline. This CDR3 region has 12 residues. CDR3 nucleotides: TGTGCCAGCAGTTTCCTTAATCAGCCCCAGCATTTT. Translation gives CASSFLNQPQHF.

The rearrangement joins TRBV5-1 to TRBJ2-3; 8 positions match TRBD2. CDR1 and CDR2 from the germline V gene are SGHRS and YFSETQ. The trim removed 3 bases at V and 4 bases at J, leaving 10 bases unmatched. The CDR3 extends over 16 amino acids. This chain's CDR3 is CASSYGPGGGPDTQYF. In nucleotides, the CDR3 is TGCGCCAGCAGCTACGGACCCGGGGGGGGCCCAGATACGCAGTATTTT.

The rearrangement joins TRBV11-2 to TRBJ1-1; D not certain. Germline V gene data show CDR1 as SGHAT and CDR2 as FQNNGV. The V and J ends lost 5 bases and 6 bases respectively, with 19 bases between them. This CDR3 comprises 15 residues. In DNA form, the CDR3 reads TGTGCCAGCAGCCCCGGGCCAGCGGGGTTTTCTGAAGCTTTCTTT. It yields the protein CASSPGPAGFSEAFF.

V is TRBV11-2 and J is TRBJ2-1, with 8 bases identical to TRBD2. The V gene end was trimmed by 5 bases and the J gene end by 9 bases; junction bases not matched to a gene: 15. CDR3 length: 16 amino acids. The germline V gene encodes CDR1 SGHAT and CDR2 FQNNGV. CDR3 coding DNA: TGTGCCAGCAGCCGACCTAGGGGACCCGGGAGGGGTGAGCAGTTCTTC. It translates to CASSRPRGPGRGEQFF.

This clone was seen once. The rearrangement uses TRBV2 and TRBJ2-7, with 8 bases that match TRBD2. The germline V gene has CDR1 SNHLY and CDR2 FYNNEI. The CDR3 runs to 13 residues. V dropped 8 bases and J dropped 5; count of bases not matched to a gene: 8. CDR3 bases: TGTGCCAGCGAGCGGGAGTTTAGGAACGAGCAGTACTTC. Residues: CASEREFRNEQYF.

This rearrangement joins TRBV6-1 to TRBJ1-2; 7 bases are a match to TRBD1. CDR1 is MNHNS and CDR2 is SASEGT in the germline V gene. CDR3 size: 16 residues. Trimming removed 1 base from V and 0 bases from J; junction bases left unmatched: 5. The CDR3 nucleotides read TGTGCCAGCAGTGAAGGACGACAGGGAGCTAACTATGGCTACACCTTC. Encoded protein: CASSEGRQGANYGYTF.

The chain is built from TRBV4-1 and TRBJ2-3, with D unclear. CDR1 and CDR2 from the germline V gene are MGHRA and YSYEKL. The CDR3 contains 16 residues. V lost 0 bases to trimming and J lost 1 base, with 11 bases between them. Here the CDR3 reads CASSQDQAQGTDTQYF. The CDR3 bases are TGCGCCAGCAGCCAAGATCAGGCGCAGGGCACAGATACGCAGTATTTT.

The chain joins TRBV5-1 to TRBJ1-5; D perhaps matches TRBD1 (6 bases). V lost 4 bases and J 3 bases, leaving 11 bases between the germline ends. The germline V gene encodes CDR1 SGHRS and CDR2 YFSETQ. The CDR3 extends over 14 amino acids. The CDR3 reads CASSITGLNQPQHF. The CDR3 region has the DNA TGCGCCAGCAGCATAACAGGGCTCAATCAGCCCCAGCATTTT.

This chain uses TRBV7-2 with TRBJ2-4, with D perhaps given as TRBD1 or TRBD2 (5 bases each). V was shortened by 3 bases and J by 6 bases, with 12 bases between the two germline ends. The length of the CDR3 is 14 residues. CDR1 and CDR2 (germline): SGHTA, FQGNSA. CDR3: CASSFTGLANIQYF. The DNA of the CDR3 is TGTGCCAGCAGCTTTACGGGGCTAGCAAACATTCAGTACTTC.

CDR3 sequence reads: CASSLAGINYGYTF. DNA for the CDR3: TGTGCCAGCAGCTTGGCAGGGATCAACTATGGCTACACCTTC. This chain uses TRBV5-4 with TRBJ1-2; possibly TRBD1 for D (5 bases). Germline CDR1 is SGHNT and CDR2 is YYREEE (reference sequence). Trimming shortened V by 0 bases and J by 2 bases, and 8 bases separated the two germline ends. CDR3 length: 14 amino acids.

The V and J genes are TRBV2 and TRBJ2-7; 10 positions match TRBD2. The trim removed 6 bases at V and 6 bases at J, leaving 20 bases unmatched. The CDR3 loop spans 18 amino acids. Germline V CDR1 and CDR2: SNHLY, FYNNEI. CDR3 protein: CASSPTITGLAGAREQYF. The CDR3 DNA reads as TGTGCCAGCAGCCCCACCATTACCGGGCTAGCGGGAGCGCGCGAGCAGTACTTC. Full variable domain (missing parts from reference TRBV2 and TRBJ2-7): EPEVTQTPSHQVTQMGQEVILRCVPISNHLYFYWYRQILGQKVEFLVSFYNNEISEKSEIFDDQFSVERPDGSNFTLKIRSTKLEDSAMYFCASSPTITGLAGAREQYFGPGTRLTVT.

On this clone itself: Germline and junction disagree at one end, which may indicate a read error. This chain joins TRBV19 and TRBJ2-3; D may be TRBD2 (6 bases). Looked up from germline, CDR1 is LNHDA and CDR2 is SQIVND (reference sequence). The CDR3 is made up of 16 amino acids. The CDR3, as DNA: TGTGCCAGTAGTATATCCAGCGGGCTTTCCACAGGTACGCAGTATTTT. Translated, it gives CASSISSGLSTGTQYF.

V gene TRBV6-4 combines with J gene TRBJ1-5; D unclear. The length of the CDR3 is 12 residues. The ends were cut back, 3 bases at V and 2 bases at J, with 2 bases in the middle. Germline lookup yields CDR1 MRHNA and CDR2 SNTAGT. The CDR3 protein is CASSEGNQPQHF. The CDR3 region has the DNA TGTGCCAGCAGTGAAGGCAATCAGCCCCAGCATTTT.

This clone has a single count. The genes are TRBV7-2 and TRBJ1-2; tentatively, D is TRBD1 (6 bases). Trimming took 6 bases from V and 2 from J, leaving 10 bases between them. This CDR3 comprises 13 residues. CDR1 is SGHTA, CDR2 FQGNSA, per germline. CDR3 in DNA: TGTGCCAGCAGTCGAAGGGGGAACTATGGCTACACCTTC. Protein sequence: CASSRRGNYGYTF.

This chain uses TRBV5-5 with TRBJ2-3; a possible D gene is TRBD2 (5 bases). Germline assignment: CDR1 SGHKS and CDR2 YYEKEE (reference sequence). Trimming removed 6 bases at V and 3 bases at J, with 14 bases between. The CDR3 consists of 14 residues. This CDR3 reads CASTVGVRTDTQYF. DNA for the CDR3: TGTGCCAGCACGGTGGGAGTACGTACAGATACGCAGTATTTT.

The rearrangement links TRBV25-1 to TRBJ2-1; no firm D call. CDR1 is MGHDK, CDR2 SYGVNS, per germline. The CDR3 extends over 14 amino acids. V was trimmed by 10 bases and J by 7 bases, leaving 20 bases between them. The CDR3 sequence is CATKPGPLRNEQFF. The CDR3 DNA sequence: TGTGCCACCAAACCGGGCCCTCTCAGGAATGAGCAGTTCTTC.

For this clone: This specimen includes other DNA sequences encoding the same CDR3. The chain combines TRBV7-9 with TRBJ2-7; D gene uncertain. The CDR3 extends over 13 amino acids. Germline CDR1 reads SEHNR; CDR2 reads FQNEAQ (reference sequence). Trimming removed 2 bases at V and 7 bases at J, with 12 bases between. In DNA, the CDR3 is TGTGCCAGCAGCTTACACCCGATAGGGGAGCAGTACTTC. This codes for CASSLHPIGEQYF.

This rearrangement joins TRBV30 to TRBJ1-1; D gene uncertain. V was cut by 1 base and J by 0 bases, with 6 bases left in between. CDR1 is GTSNPN, CDR2 SVGIG, per germline (reference sequence). CDR3 size: 13 residues. This CDR3 is CAWSGSMNTEAFF. The DNA of the CDR3 is TGTGCCTGGAGTGGCAGTATGAACACTGAAGCTTTCTTT.

The rearrangement joins TRBV7-8 to TRBJ1-2; D ambiguous. Germline loops: CDR1 SGHVS, CDR2 FQNEAQ. This CDR3 is 14 amino acids long. V lost 0 bases and J 7 bases, leaving 12 bases between the germline ends. The CDR3 here is CASSLAGASRGYTF. DNA for the CDR3: TGTGCCAGCAGCTTAGCAGGTGCTTCGCGTGGCTACACCTTC. The variable domain in full, with the rest retrieved from reference TRBV7-8 and TRBJ1-2, is GAGVSQSPRYKVAKRGQDVALRCDPISGHVSLFWYQQALGQGPEFLTYFQNEAQLDKSGLPSDRFFAERPEGSVSTLKIQRTQQEDSAVYLCASSLAGASRGYTFGSGTRLTVV.

Comments on this clone: Other DNA variants within this sample encode the same CDR3. The chain joins TRBV20-1 to TRBJ1-4; D is unresolved. Germline-derived CDR1 and CDR2 are DFQATT and SNEGSKA (reference sequence). V was shortened by 1 base and J by 8 bases, with 5 bases between the two germline ends. The CDR3 extends over 11 amino acids. The CDR3: CSARVNEKLFF. CDR3 sequence (DNA): TGCAGTGCTAGAGTGAACGAAAAACTGTTTTTT.

V is TRBV2 and J is TRBJ2-1; no reliable D call. The V end was cut by 7 bases, the J end by 0 bases, with 10 bases between. Germline V CDR1 and CDR2: SNHLY, FYNNEI. The CDR3 runs 14 residues. The CDR3 sequence: CASTESYSYNEQFF. The DNA for the CDR3 is TGTGCCAGCACGGAATCATACTCCTACAATGAGCAGTTCTTC.

J is TRBJ2-2 and V is TRBV7-2; tentatively, D is TRBD2 (5 bases). The CDR3 spans 14 residues. Germline V gives CDR1 SGHTA, CDR2 FQGNSA. Trimming shortened V by 5 bases and J by 0 bases, and 7 bases separated the two germline ends. CDR3: CASSQLANTGELFF. DNA of the CDR3: TGTGCCAGCAGCCAACTAGCGAACACCGGGGAGCTGTTTTTT.

The V call is TRBV6-5, the J call TRBJ1-2; TRBD1 matches 7 bases. V lost 2 bases and J lost 8; bases outside the gene matches: 11. CDR3 size: 15 residues. Germline-derived CDR1 and CDR2 are MNHEY and SVGAGI. CDR3 in amino acids: CASSYVQDRPLGYTF. In DNA form, the CDR3 reads TGTGCCAGCAGTTACGTCCAGGACAGGCCATTAGGCTACACCTTC.

This chain uses TRBV7-9 with TRBJ2-2; possible D gene TRBD2, 6 bases. Trimming left V 3 bases short and J 5 bases short, with 10 bases between. The CDR3 contains 14 residues. Per the germline V gene, CDR1 is SEHNR and CDR2 is FQNEAQ (reference sequence). CDR3 DNA: TGTGCCAGCAGCTTTCTAGCGTCGACCGGGGAGCTGTTTTTT. This gives the protein CASSFLASTGELFF.

The J gene is TRBJ1-1, the V gene TRBV27; a possible D gene is TRBD1 (5 bases). This CDR3 spans 15 amino acids. The ends were cut back, 7 bases at V and 3 bases at J, with 18 bases in the middle. The germline V gene encodes CDR1 MNHEY and CDR2 SMNVEV (reference sequence). CDR3 in DNA: TGTGCCAGCAAGGTCAATGCGGAGGGGCACACTGAAGCTTTCTTT. It specifies CASKVNAEGHTEAFF.